This T cell receptor (beta chain) appears in the sequencing data of a study of graft-versus-host responses after intestinal transplantation. About the study: Among the recipients, transplants were multivisceral, liver-intestinal, or isolated intestinal. Every recipient had anti-thymocyte globulin induction and approximately 3 years of tacrolimus plus steroids.

Irradiated, violet-dye-labeled stimulators (around 200,000) were plated alongside around 200,000 CFSE-labeled responders. The CDR3 consists of 15 residues. CDR1 is SGDLS, CDR2 YYNGEE, per germline. V lost 0 bases and J lost 3, with 13 bases in between. Data came from immunoSEQ multiplex PCR; TCRdb stores just in-frame clones and leaves some out. The sample consists of approximately 10,000 clones, 27% of them appearing once. Study-wide results and limits: GvH clones turned up in recipient marrow; some had shown up first in ileum or blood.

This clone appeared a few times. The TCR originated in a human patient who was an organ donor for intestinal transplantation. The rearrangement uses TRBV9 and TRBJ2-7, with D perhaps matching TRBD2 (5 bases). The sequenced sample was alloreactive CD8+ T cells from a mixed lymphocyte reaction culture, obtained before transplantation. This sample's subset: CFSE-low proliferating T cells sorted from roughly 6-day pre-transplant mixed lymphocyte reaction (GvH or HvG direction). The CDR3 is CASSVDGAVGYEQYF. The CDR3 DNA reads as TGTGCCAGCAGCGTAGACGGAGCGGTCGGCTACGAGCAGTACTTC.